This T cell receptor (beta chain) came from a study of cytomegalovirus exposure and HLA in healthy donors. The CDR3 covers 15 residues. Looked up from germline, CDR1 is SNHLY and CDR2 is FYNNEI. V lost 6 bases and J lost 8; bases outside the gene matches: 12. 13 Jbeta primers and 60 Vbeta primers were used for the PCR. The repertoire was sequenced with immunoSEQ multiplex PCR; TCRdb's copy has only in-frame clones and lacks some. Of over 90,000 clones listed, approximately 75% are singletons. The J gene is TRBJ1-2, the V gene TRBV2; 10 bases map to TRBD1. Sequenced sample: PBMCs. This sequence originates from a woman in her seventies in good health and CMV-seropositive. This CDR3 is CASRGPGQGSRGYTF. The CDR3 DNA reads TGTGCCAGCAGGGGACCGGGACAGGGGAGTAGGGGCTACACCTTC.